The following is a T cell receptor beta chain sequence with its context. The data were taken from a study of T-cell reconstitution after alpha-beta-depleted transplantation in children. It was with unique molecular identifiers that the TCRbeta library was prepared. TCRdb processed the PCR reads anew with MiXCR; each CDR3 protein has one entry. The profile covers around 96,000 distinct CDR3 sequences, with more than 9% appearing a single time and around 14% taken by the ten largest. The material sequenced was PBMCs from the stem cell graft donor, taken from the stem cell graft. The clonotype originates from a human donor who donated a stem cell graft to a child with inherited bone marrow failure.

CDR3 DNA sequence: TGTGCCAGCAGTTTTTTGGGGGAGGGCCTGAATGAGCAGTTCTTC. Translation gives CASSFLGEGLNEQFF. This sequence joins TRBV28 and TRBJ2-1; 7 bases fit TRBD2. This CDR3 region has 15 residues. Germline CDR1 reads MDHEN; CDR2 reads SYDVKM. Trimming took 3 bases from V and 7 from J; bases not matched to a gene: 9. Filled out from reference TRBV28 and TRBJ2-1, the complete variable domain reads DVKVTQSSRYLVKRTGEKVFLECVQDMDHENMFWYRQDPGLGLRLIYFSYDVKMKEKGDIPEGYSVSREKKERFSLILESASTNQTSMYLCASSFLGEGLNEQFFGPGTRLTVL.